Presented here are 10 T cell receptor beta chains from one specimen sequenced in a study of cytomegalovirus exposure and HLA in healthy donors. The PCR contained 60 Vbeta and 13 Jbeta primers. Profiling relied on immunoSEQ multiplex PCR, and the TCRdb table lists in-frame clones only, not all of them. The repertoire holds over 100,000 clones, with more than 70% as singletons. The sample consisted of PBMCs. Receptor source: a man over 45 in good health and CMV-seropositive.

This clone has more than one count but fewer than ten. The chain carries TRBV6-5 and TRBJ1-1; D unresolved. The V end was cut by 2 bases, the J end by 6 bases, with 16 bases between. The CDR3 extends over 15 amino acids. CDR1 and CDR2 from the germline V gene are MNHEY and SVGAGI. As DNA, the CDR3 is TGTGCCAGCAGTTACAGCCAGGCCGACGGGGCTGAAGCTTTCTTT. This sequence encodes CASSYSQADGAEAFF.

This clone was detected only a few times. The chain employs TRBV6-5 and TRBJ2-7; tentatively, D is TRBD1 (7 bases). CDR1 is MNHEY and CDR2 is SVGAGI in the germline V gene. The CDR3 is made up of 14 amino acids. V gave up 6 bases and J gave up 2 bases, with 14 bases separating them. The CDR3 region has the DNA TGTGCCAGCAGCCGGACAGGCGGGACCTACGAGCAGTACTTC. It specifies CASSRTGGTYEQYF.

The chain carries TRBV19 and TRBJ1-5; D perhaps matches TRBD1 (5 bases). This CDR3 has 14 amino acids. The V and J ends lost 10 bases and 1 base respectively, with 14 bases between them. Germline CDR1 is LNHDA and CDR2 is SQIVND (reference sequence). CDR3 protein: CATQWGRSNQPQHF. The DNA for the CDR3 is TGTGCCACACAGTGGGGCAGAAGCAATCAGCCCCAGCATTTT.

V and J are TRBV10-3 and TRBJ2-6; maybe TRBD2 (7 bases). Per the germline V gene, CDR1 is ENHRY and CDR2 is SYGVKD. The CDR3 consists of 19 residues. V dropped 2 bases and J dropped 0 bases, with 17 bases sitting between them. This CDR3 reads CAISERGGRALSGANVLTF. The CDR3 DNA follows: TGTGCCATCAGTGAGAGGGGGGGACGAGCCCTCTCTGGGGCCAACGTCCTGACTTTC.

In its sample, this clone was seen once. The chain joins TRBV28 to TRBJ1-2; TRBD1 matches 7 bases. J was trimmed by 5 bases and V by 4 bases; bases with no gene match: 13. This CDR3 has 16 amino acids. The germline CDR1 and CDR2 sequences are MDHEN and SYDVKM. This chain's CDR3 is CASSSYPSTGRYGYTF. The CDR3, as DNA: TGTGCCAGCAGTTCCTACCCTTCGACAGGGAGATATGGCTACACCTTC.

The genes are TRBV19 and TRBJ2-1, with 10 bases aligning to TRBD2. This CDR3 comprises 16 residues. From germline, CDR1 is LNHDA and CDR2 SQIVND (reference sequence). V dropped 0 bases and J dropped 7; count of bases not matched to a gene: 6. CDR3 in amino acids: CASSIEAGGLENEQFF. The CDR3 DNA reads TGTGCCAGTAGTATAGAAGCGGGGGGGCTGGAAAATGAGCAGTTCTTC.

This chain links TRBV19 with TRBJ1-2, with no clear D. The CDR3 covers 12 residues. Looked up from germline, CDR1 is LNHDA and CDR2 is SQIVND (reference sequence). V lost 11 bases and J lost 6, with 16 bases in between. The CDR3 protein is CAPTIPDNGYTF. The CDR3 bases are TGTGCCCCGACTATTCCCGACAATGGCTACACCTTC.

The chain is built from TRBV7-9 and TRBJ2-3, with 9 nucleotides matching TRBD2. This CDR3 comprises 15 residues. CDR1 is SEHNR and CDR2 is FQNEAQ in the germline V gene (reference sequence). The trim removed 3 bases at V and 4 bases at J, leaving 5 bases unmatched. In DNA, the CDR3 is TGTGCCAGCAGCTTCCGCGGGGGGGGTGCAGATACGCAGTATTTT. It yields the protein CASSFRGGGADTQYF.

This chain links TRBV29-1 with TRBJ2-5; unclear D gene. The J call may be faulty, since TRBJ2-7 better matches the DNA end. This CDR3 region has 11 residues. Germline values: CDR1 SQVTM, CDR2 ANQGSEA. CDR3 in DNA: TGCAGCGTTGAATACCTCTACGAGCAGTACTTC. Translated, it gives CSVEYLYEQYF.

The chain is built from TRBV5-1 and TRBJ1-1; D is uncertain. Trimming took 0 bases from V and 7 from J, leaving 13 bases between them. The CDR3 is made up of 14 amino acids. Germline CDR1 and CDR2: SGHRS and YFSETQ. CDR3 amino acids: CASSLAIGRVEAFF. As DNA, the CDR3 is TGCGCCAGCAGCTTGGCCATAGGGAGGGTTGAAGCTTTCTTT.